Each of the 4 T cell receptor beta chains below was sequenced from the same sample in a study of response to subunit inactivated influenza vaccine. TCRdb re-called the RT-PCR reads through MiXCR, storing one row per CDR3 protein. The repertoire holds about 650,000 distinct CDR3 sequences, with 15% to 17% as singletons. Sequenced here: PBMCs from blood, sampled 12 days after vaccination. These TCRs come from a man aged 45-65 years who received an inactivated influenza vaccine.

The chain combines TRBV20-1 with TRBJ2-1, with 10 positions matching TRBD1. In germline, CDR1 is DFQATT, CDR2 SNEGSKA (reference sequence). The CDR3 has 13 residues. The trim removed 8 bases at V and 7 bases at J, leaving 8 bases unmatched. The CDR3 here is CSPSGQGRNEQFF. The DNA for the CDR3 is TGCAGTCCCTCGGGACAGGGGCGAAATGAGCAGTTCTTC.

This clonotype has a count of ten or more. In nucleotides, the CDR3 is TGCAGCGTTGAAACGCGGCCTAAAGCTTTCTTT. It translates to CSVETRPKAFF. V and J are TRBV29-1 and TRBJ1-1, with D unresolved. The CDR3 spans 11 residues. V lost 2 bases to trimming and J lost 9 bases, with 10 bases between them. Germline loops: CDR1 SQVTM, CDR2 ANQGSEA.

This clonotype was counted ten times or more. The V and J genes are TRBV10-3 and TRBJ2-2, with D tentatively TRBD2 (7 bases). The germline V gene encodes CDR1 ENHRY and CDR2 SYGVKD. There are 13 residues in the CDR3. Trimming shortened V by 10 bases and J by 0 bases, and 9 bases separated the two germline ends. CDR3 nucleotide sequence: TGTGCCACGGGGGGCCCGAACACCGGGGAGCTGTTTTTT. Its protein product is CATGGPNTGELFF.

This clonotype has a handful of counts. The V and J genes are TRBV12-3 or TRBV12-4 and TRBJ2-7; maybe TRBD2 (6 bases). V shed 7 bases and J shed 4 bases, with 17 bases lying between them. The CDR3 spans 14 residues. CDR3 in amino acids: CASTWDFGGYEQYF. For the CDR3, the DNA is TGTGCCAGCACGTGGGACTTTGGTGGGTACGAGCAGTACTTC.